The clone carrying this TCR beta chain was seen more than once but under ten times. Then a second PCR, running about 7 to 11 cycles, was carried out with a sample-barcoded 5' primer and a J-beta primer mix. TCRdb processed the 5' RACE reads anew with MiXCR; each CDR3 protein has one entry. This table has 900,000 to 950,000 distinct CDR3 sequences, under 35% appearing once. Trimming took off 0 bases at V and 3 bases at J, with 14 bases between the two ends. Germline CDR1 and CDR2: LGHDT and YNNKEL (reference sequence). The CDR3 totals 16 residues. The source of the sample is a study of blood T cells in healthy people across ages. These data also featured in a second study, about T cells of mothers and their children. That publication notes: Researchers report slightly higher, though non-significant, overlap in related mother-child pairs than in unrelated pairs.

Sequencing input: blood. This TCR came from a middle-aged woman in good health. J is TRBJ1-2 and V is TRBV3-1, with D possibly matching TRBD1 (5 bases). The CDR3 reads CASSQDQAGSYYGYTF. CDR3 DNA: TGTGCCAGCAGCCAAGATCAGGCAGGGAGTTACTATGGCTACACCTTC.